The 7 T cell receptor beta chains in this list originate from one sample, sequenced in a study of cytomegalovirus exposure and HLA in healthy donors. PCR employed 60 Vbeta and 13 Jbeta primers. The data were produced by immunoSEQ multiplex PCR, yet TCRdb's version contains in-frame clones alone and is incomplete. The repertoire holds 95,000 to 150,000 clones, with around 66% as singletons. The sequenced sample consisted of PBMCs. The origin of the receptors is a woman in her thirties or forties in good health and CMV-seropositive.

This clone showed up just a few times. This rearrangement joins TRBV19 to TRBJ1-1, with D perhaps matching TRBD1 (6 bases). V was shortened by 5 bases and J by 1 base, with 14 bases between the two germline ends. CDR1 LNHDA and CDR2 SQIVND come from the germline V gene (reference sequence). The CDR3 runs to 15 residues. CDR3 loop: CASSLTGFGNTEAFF. The CDR3, as DNA: TGTGCCAGTAGTCTCACAGGGTTTGGGAACACTGAAGCTTTCTTT.

Note on this clone: At one end the junction does not follow the germline gene, possibly because of a read error. The rearrangement uses TRBV4-2 and TRBJ1-2; 7 nucleotides agree with TRBD1. This CDR3 is built from 13 residues. CDR1 LGHNA and CDR2 YNFKEQ come from the germline V gene. The CDR3 loop is CASSTPTGTGYPF. The CDR3 coding sequence is TGTGCCAGCAGCACGCCGACAGGGACTGGCTACCCCTTC.

The chain uses TRBV11-2 and TRBJ1-2; 12 nucleotides line up with TRBD1. The CDR3 has 17 amino acids. V dropped 5 bases and J dropped 4; count of bases not matched to a gene: 11. CDR1 is SGHAT and CDR2 is FQNNGV in the germline V gene. In nucleotides, the CDR3 is TGTGCCAGCAGCCGGGACAGGGGGCGCGGAAGGGTCTATGGCTACACCTTC. This sequence encodes CASSRDRGRGRVYGYTF.

The chain couples TRBV7-8 to TRBJ2-7; 8 nucleotides match TRBD2. This CDR3 comprises 16 residues. After removal of 1 base from V and 7 bases from J, the junction contained 12 bases not matched to a gene. Per the germline V gene, CDR1 is SGHVS and CDR2 is FQNEAQ. The CDR3 here is CASSLDRARGGREQYF. CDR3 sequence (DNA): TGTGCCAGCAGCTTAGACAGGGCACGGGGGGGGAGGGAGCAGTACTTC.

By frequency in the sample, this clone is medium-sized. J is TRBJ2-7 and V is TRBV30, with TRBD1 matching over 11 bases. The CDR3 covers 14 residues. Looked up from germline, CDR1 is GTSNPN and CDR2 is SVGIG (reference sequence). The CDR3 protein is CAWSSGTGGHERAV. CDR3 sequence (DNA): TGTGCCTGGAGCTCCGGGACAGGGGGACACGAGCGAGCGGTC.

The rearrangement uses TRBV10-3 and TRBJ2-5; D may be TRBD1 (5 bases). V lost 1 base and J 1 base, leaving 7 bases between the germline ends. This CDR3 spans 14 amino acids. CDR1 ENHRY and CDR2 SYGVKD come from the germline V gene. The CDR3 loop reads CAISEWGIQETQYF. Here the CDR3 DNA reads TGTGCCATCAGTGAGTGGGGCATCCAAGAGACCCAGTACTTC.

This sequence joins TRBV19 and TRBJ2-7, with TRBD1 matching 8 bases. With V trimmed by 6 bases and J by 0 bases, 4 bases remained unmatched. Germline CDR1 and CDR2: LNHDA and SQIVND (reference sequence). The CDR3 loop spans 14 amino acids. The CDR3 DNA follows: TGTGCCAGTAGGGGACAGGCTAGCTCCTACGAGCAGTACTTC. Translating it yields CASRGQASSYEQYF.